The 18 T cell receptor beta chains below all came from one sample that was sequenced in a study of T cell responses to AZD1222 COVID-19 vaccine. The assay was immunoSEQ multiplex PCR, and TCRdb's table has in-frame clones only and misses some. The sample contains 210,000 or so clones, about 95% of which appear only once. Specimen: peripheral blood, collected 28 days after the second dose of the MenACWY control vaccine. These receptors came from an adult who received the MenACWY meningococcal vaccine as a control.

The chain employs TRBV4-3 and TRBJ2-1, with D maybe TRBD2 (5 bases). V lost 3 bases and J lost 5, with 11 bases in between. CDR3 length: 14 amino acids. Germline V CDR1 and CDR2: LGHNA, YSLEER. As DNA, the CDR3 is TGCGCCAGCAGCCACGGCGGGCCCAACAATGAGCAGTTCTTC. Translated, it gives CASSHGGPNNEQFF.

The gene calls are TRBV9 and TRBJ2-3; 7 nucleotides align to TRBD2. The CDR3 sequence is 15 residues long. Germline CDR1 SGDLS, CDR2 YYNGEE. J gave up 2 bases and V 7 bases, and 10 bases lay outside the gene matches. DNA for the CDR3: TGTGCCAGCGGGGGTGGCGGGAGCGTCACAGATACGCAGTATTTT. This gives the protein CASGGGGSVTDTQYF.

The chain links TRBV3-1 (or the pseudogene TRBV3-2) to TRBJ1-3; D is unresolved. CDR3 length equals 14 residues. Germline CDR1 reads LGHDT; CDR2 reads YNNKEL (reference sequence). Deletions cut 0 bases from V and 2 bases from J, with 5 bases between. CDR3 loop: CASSQDRAGNTIYF. The CDR3, as DNA: TGTGCCAGCAGCCAAGATCGGGCTGGAAACACCATATATTTT.

The chain's CDR3 is CASSLDGQSYEQYF. The CDR3 DNA follows: TGCGCCAGCAGCTTGGATGGGCAGAGCTACGAGCAGTACTTC. This chain links TRBV5-1 with TRBJ2-7; D not resolved. Germline assignment: CDR1 SGHRS and CDR2 YFSETQ. The length of the CDR3 is 14 residues. The V and J ends lost 0 bases and 3 bases respectively, with 10 bases between them.

This chain joins TRBV4-2 and TRBJ2-7, with TRBD2 matching 10 bases. The CDR3 sequence is 17 residues long. V lost 0 bases, J lost 4 bases, and 9 bases stayed unmatched. CDR1 is LGHNA and CDR2 is YNFKEQ in the germline V gene. Here the CDR3 DNA reads TGTGCCAGCAGCCAAGATTTGAGCGGGGGGGCGTTATACGAGCAGTACTTC. This translates into CASSQDLSGGALYEQYF.

The gene calls are TRBV28 and TRBJ1-1, with a possible D match to TRBD1 (5 bases). This CDR3 has 14 residues. CDR1 MDHEN and CDR2 SYDVKM come from the germline V gene. Trimming pared 4 bases from V and 4 bases from J, leaving 13 bases between. The chain's CDR3 is CASSSRGRTTEAFF. The CDR3 DNA reads as TGTGCCAGCAGTTCTAGGGGACGGACCACTGAAGCTTTCTTT.

This clone was seen only a few times. The chain has TRBV28 and TRBJ1-6; a weak D match, TRBD1 (6 bases). The V end was cut by 3 bases, the J end by 6 bases, with 9 bases between. The CDR3 has 14 amino acids. CDR1 and CDR2 from the germline V gene are MDHEN and SYDVKM. In nucleotides, the CDR3 is TGTGCCAGCAGTTTCAGGGGCGGTAATTCACCCCTCCACTTT. As protein: CASSFRGGNSPLHF.

This clone was observed a few times. The gene calls are TRBV7-8 and TRBJ2-2, with no clear D. V gave up 1 base and J gave up 7 bases, with 10 bases separating them. Germline V gene sequence: CDR1 SGHVS, CDR2 FQNEAQ. There are 14 residues in the CDR3. The CDR3 here is CASSLEMAGGELFF. CDR3 sequence (DNA): TGTGCCAGCAGCTTAGAGATGGCAGGCGGGGAGCTGTTTTTT. The full variable domain, completed using reference TRBV7-8 and TRBJ2-2, is GAGVSQSPRYKVAKRGQDVALRCDPISGHVSLFWYQQALGQGPEFLTYFQNEAQLDKSGLPSDRFFAERPEGSVSTLKIQRTQQEDSAVYLCASSLEMAGGELFFGEGSRLTVL.

The chain has TRBV4-2 and TRBJ2-6; weak D call: TRBD1 (6 bases). Germline V gene lookup returns CDR1 LGHNA and CDR2 YNFKEQ. The germline V and J ends were trimmed by 0 bases and 3 bases, with 12 bases remaining between them. The CDR3 contains 17 residues. The CDR3 region is CASSQDLGAGGANVLTF. DNA for the CDR3: TGTGCCAGCAGCCAAGATTTGGGGGCTGGTGGGGCCAACGTCCTGACTTTC.

The rearrangement joins TRBV5-6 to TRBJ2-5; the match to TRBD1 covers 8 bases. The length of the CDR3 is 14 residues. CDR1 SGHDT and CDR2 YYEEEE come from the germline V gene. Trimming at V came to 2 bases and at J to 5 bases, leaving 5 bases not matched to a gene. The CDR3 reads CASSFETGAETQYF. In DNA, the CDR3 is TGTGCCAGCAGCTTCGAGACAGGGGCCGAGACCCAGTACTTC.

The gene calls are TRBV28 and TRBJ1-5; D may be TRBD1 (5 bases). Germline CDR1 is MDHEN and CDR2 is SYDVKM. The CDR3 is made up of 17 amino acids. The ends were cut back, 7 bases at V and 2 bases at J, with 21 bases in the middle. CDR3 sequence: CASTSFGGGEGNQPQHF. CDR3 DNA sequence: TGTGCCAGCACCAGTTTCGGGGGGGGAGAAGGCAATCAGCCCCAGCATTTT.

This chain joins TRBV10-1 and TRBJ1-4; D may be TRBD1 (6 bases). Per the germline V gene, CDR1 is WNHNN and CDR2 is SYGVQD (reference sequence). The CDR3 sequence is 16 residues long. The germline V and J ends were trimmed by 6 bases and 3 bases, with 17 bases remaining between them. The CDR3, as DNA: TGCGCCAGCAGCGAATGTGGAGGACAGCCTAATGAAAAACTGTTTTTT. Translating it yields CASSECGGQPNEKLFF.

V and J are TRBV9 and TRBJ2-5, with D possibly matching TRBD2 (5 bases). The germline CDR1 and CDR2 sequences are SGDLS and YYNGEE. Trimming stripped 4 bases from V and 2 bases from J, with 9 bases between. The CDR3 is made up of 13 amino acids. CDR3: CASSTRDQETQYF. The CDR3 coding sequence is TGTGCCAGCAGCACGAGGGATCAAGAGACCCAGTACTTC.

The CDR3 DNA reads as TGTGCCAGCAGTTCCAGGGACAGCAGTATTGTGGACGAGCAGTACTTC. It encodes CASSSRDSSIVDEQYF. This chain joins TRBV28 and TRBJ2-7, with TRBD1 identical over 7 bases. The length of the CDR3 is 16 residues. Germline CDR1 and CDR2: MDHEN and SYDVKM. V dropped 4 bases and J dropped 5; count of bases not matched to a gene: 14.

The J gene is TRBJ1-3, the V gene TRBV27, with unresolved D. CDR1 and CDR2 (germline): MNHEY, SMNVEV (reference sequence). Between the trimmed V and J ends, which lost 5 bases and 3 bases, there was a span of 8 bases. The CDR3 runs 13 residues. CDR3 amino acids: CASSPEFGNTIYF. CDR3 sequence (DNA): TGTGCCAGCAGTCCCGAGTTTGGAAACACCATATATTTT.

The genes are TRBV30 and TRBJ2-7; a possible D gene is TRBD2 (5 bases). This CDR3 is 13 amino acids long. Germline V gene data show CDR1 as GTSNPN and CDR2 as SVGIG (reference sequence). V lost 0 bases to trimming and J lost 2 bases, with 8 bases between them. The CDR3 reads CAWSVGSAYEQYF. The CDR3 DNA reads TGTGCCTGGAGTGTTGGTAGCGCCTACGAGCAGTACTTC.

The rearrangement uses TRBV12-2 and TRBJ1-6; the table assigns TRBD1, which was not confirmed against the DNA. TRBV12-2 is shown as a pseudogene. The CDR3 contains 16 residues. This CDR3 is CASRLPLQDYNSPLHF. In nucleotides, the CDR3 is TGTGCAAGTCGCTTACCACTCCAGGATTATAATTCACCCCTCCACTTT.

The rearrangement joins TRBV28 to TRBJ1-6, with TRBD1 matching 9 bases. This CDR3 has 15 residues. The J segment lost 8 bases and the V segment lost 4 bases, leaving 6 bases of the junction unmatched. Germline V gives CDR1 MDHEN, CDR2 SYDVKM. The CDR3 region is CASSSRQGVYSPLHF. Written as DNA, the CDR3 is TGTGCCAGCAGTTCCAGACAGGGGGTATATTCACCCCTCCACTTT.